This T cell receptor (beta chain) came from a study of blood T cell repertoires in COVID-19. About the study: COVID-19 samples collected from the United States, Italy and Spain covered acute and convalescent phases. T cells, B-cell-depleted T cells, or PBMCs provided the cDNA or gDNA that served as material.

This clone is a singleton in its sample. Original processing notes: Amplification from reference gene primers served as the basis for estimated nucleated cell counts. Assay used: immunoSEQ multiplex PCR; TCRdb lists only in-frame clones, some missing. For V, J and clone size, that table is used; D and trimming come from the DNA. The repertoire has 200,000 to 250,000 clones, more than 65% of them found once; the top ten carry roughly 4%. The TCR was taken from a woman aged 40 to 50 with active or convalescent COVID-19. The sequenced sample was peripheral blood.

CDR3 nucleotides: TGTGCCAGCAGCATACAGGGTTCTGAGTATAGCATTCAGTACTTC. It specifies CASSIQGSEYSIQYF. The chain employs TRBV7-3 and TRBJ2-4; maybe TRBD1 (6 bases). Germline V gene sequence: CDR1 SGHTA, CDR2 FQGTGA. The CDR3 totals 15 residues. Between the trimmed V and J ends, which lost 5 bases and 9 bases, there was a span of 20 bases.